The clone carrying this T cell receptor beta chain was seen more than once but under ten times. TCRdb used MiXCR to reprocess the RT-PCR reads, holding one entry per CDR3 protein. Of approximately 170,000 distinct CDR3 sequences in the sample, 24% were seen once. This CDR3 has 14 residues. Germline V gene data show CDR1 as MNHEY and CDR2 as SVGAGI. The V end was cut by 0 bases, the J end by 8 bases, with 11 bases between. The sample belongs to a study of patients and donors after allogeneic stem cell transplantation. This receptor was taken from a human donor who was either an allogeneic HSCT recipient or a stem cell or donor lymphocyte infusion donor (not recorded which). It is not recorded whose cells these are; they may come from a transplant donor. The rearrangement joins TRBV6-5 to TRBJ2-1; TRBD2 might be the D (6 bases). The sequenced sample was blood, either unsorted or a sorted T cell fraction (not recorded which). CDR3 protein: CASSYSGLGDEQFF. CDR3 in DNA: TGTGCCAGCAGTTACTCGGGACTCGGCGATGAGCAGTTCTTC.